The T cell receptor (beta chain) described here comes from a study of identical twins. General observations from the study: Cord blood's abundant beta clonotypes had fewer insertions, unlike memory repertoires.

No donor was unhealthy or non-Caucasian. On this clonotype itself: Its specificity is unknown.

The CDR3 extends over 13 amino acids. Trimming cost V 3 bases and J 6 bases, with 9 bases left between them. The germline V gene has CDR1 LNHDA and CDR2 SQIVND (reference sequence). A universal primer site was added by template switching, and unique molecular identifiers were carried by the cDNA. TCRdb recomputed calls from the 5' RACE reads with MiXCR, one row per CDR3 protein. The sample shows around 650,000 distinct CDR3 sequences, 7.1% of them seen only once. These data were also reused for a study on yellow fever vaccine responses in identical twins.

This sequence was found in a woman aged 18-29 years in good health. Sequenced input: PBMCs. The chain employs TRBV19 and TRBJ2-1; D remains unclear. In nucleotides, the CDR3 is TGTGCCAGTAGTATGAGGACCATCAATGAGCAGTTCTTC. Protein product: CASSMRTINEQFF.